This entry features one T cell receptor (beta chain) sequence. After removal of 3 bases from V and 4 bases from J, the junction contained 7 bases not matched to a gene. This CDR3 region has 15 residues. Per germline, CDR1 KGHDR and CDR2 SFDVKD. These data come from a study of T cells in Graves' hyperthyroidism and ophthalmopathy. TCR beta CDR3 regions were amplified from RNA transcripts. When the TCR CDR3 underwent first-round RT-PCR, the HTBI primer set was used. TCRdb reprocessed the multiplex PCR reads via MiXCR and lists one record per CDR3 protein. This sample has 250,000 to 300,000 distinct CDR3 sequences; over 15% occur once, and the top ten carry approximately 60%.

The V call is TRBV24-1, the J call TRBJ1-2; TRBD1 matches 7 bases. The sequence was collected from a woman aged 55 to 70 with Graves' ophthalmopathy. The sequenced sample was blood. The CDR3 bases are TGTGCCACCAGTGATGGGACAGCCCATATCTATGGCTACACCTTC. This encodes CATSDGTAHIYGYTF.